A selection of T cell receptor beta chains follows, all from one sample in a study of radiotherapy plus CTLA-4 blockade in lung cancer. Sequenced by immunoSEQ multiplex PCR; TCRdb stores in-frame clones only, minus some. The sample gives under 95,000 clones, 84% of which show up once; approximately 0.8% is in the top ten. The sample here was peripheral blood, taken from a patient treated with radiotherapy plus ipilimumab. All receptors derive from a human donor with non-small cell lung cancer who had stable disease on radiotherapy plus ipilimumab. Each CDR3 is given with its conserved first and last residue. Fields, in order: CDR3 length, J gene, V gene, D gene, clone size, CDR3 DNA, CDR3 protein. D genes are given only for firm matches. A clone size is listed for some rows: how often the clone was seen (once, few, many), or a class if it is expanded.

length: 16; J: TRBJ2-3; V: TRBV9; D: TRBD2; size: NA; DNA: TGTGCCAGCAACCCAGGTAGCGGGGGGGCTGGAGATACGCAGTATTTT; CDR3: CASNPGSGGAGDTQYF
length: 17; J: TRBJ1-5; V: TRBV6-1; D: NA; size: NA; DNA: TGTGCCAGCAGTGAAAACTGGGCAGGGTCGAGCAATCAGCCCCAGCATTTT; CDR3: CASSENWAGSSNQPQHF
length: 16; J: TRBJ1-3; V: TRBV28; D: NA; size: few; DNA: TGTGCCAGCAGTTTCGGGGGACACAACTCTGGAAACACCATATATTTT; CDR3: CASSFGGHNSGNTIYF
length: 15; J: TRBJ2-5; V: TRBV9; D: TRBD2; size: NA; DNA: TGTGCCAGCAGCCCACAGCGGGGGGCTTGGGGGACCCAGTACTTC; CDR3: CASSPQRGAWGTQYF
length: 15; J: TRBJ2-3; V: TRBV2; D: TRBD2; size: NA; DNA: TGTGCCAGCAGTTTGGGACTAGCGGGAGTAAATACGCAGTATTTT; CDR3: CASSLGLAGVNTQYF
length: 16; J: TRBJ2-2; V: TRBV27; D: NA; size: NA; DNA: TGTGCCAGCAGTTTAAGGAGGGGCCCGAACACCGGGGAGCTGTTTTTT; CDR3: CASSLRRGPNTGELFF
length: 14; J: TRBJ2-7; V: TRBV5-1; D: TRBD1; size: NA; DNA: TGCGCCAGCAGCTTAAACAGGGGACATAGGGAGCAGTACTTC; CDR3: CASSLNRGHREQYF
length: 14; J: TRBJ1-4; V: TRBV9; D: NA; size: NA; DNA: TGTGCCAGCAGCGTACGGGTAGGGAATGAAAAACTGTTTTTT; CDR3: CASSVRVGNEKLFF
length: 16; J: TRBJ1-4; V: TRBV9; D: NA; size: NA; DNA: TGTGCCAGCAGCGAACAGGACTCAGCAACTAATGAAAAACTGTTTTTT; CDR3: CASSEQDSATNEKLFF
length: 14; J: TRBJ2-5; V: TRBV28; D: NA; size: NA; DNA: TGTGCCAGCAGCCCCGGACGGATGAGAGAGACCCAGTACTTC; CDR3: CASSPGRMRETQYF
length: 15; J: TRBJ2-7; V: TRBV2; D: NA; size: NA; DNA: TGTGCCAGCAGTGAGCTAGCACACCCCTCCTACGAGCAGTACTTC; CDR3: CASSELAHPSYEQYF
length: 11; J: TRBJ2-5; V: TRBV29-1; D: NA; size: NA; DNA: TGCAGCGTTGTATTAGGAGAGACCCAGTACTTC; CDR3: CSVVLGETQYF
length: 14; J: TRBJ2-2; V: TRBV7-2; D: TRBD1; size: NA; DNA: TGTGCCAGCAGCCGGGACAGCTCATCCGGGGAGCTGTTTTTT; CDR3: CASSRDSSSGELFF
length: 18; J: TRBJ1-6; V: TRBV7-2; D: TRBD1; size: NA; DNA: TGTGCCAGCAGCCCACGGAGGGACAGGGGGTTCCCTAATTCACCCCTCCACTTT; CDR3: CASSPRRDRGFPNSPLHF
length: 12; J: TRBJ1-2; V: TRBV25-1; D: NA; size: NA; DNA: TGTGCCAGCGGTGACACTAACTATGGCTACACCTTC; CDR3: CASGDTNYGYTF
length: 13; J: TRBJ1-2; V: TRBV5-1; D: TRBD1; size: NA; DNA: TGCGCCAGCAGCCGTGACAGGGTGGATGGCTACACCTTC; CDR3: CASSRDRVDGYTF
length: 11; J: TRBJ2-7; V: TRBV6-1; D: NA; size: once; DNA: TGTGCCAGCATCCGGGGCTACGAGCAGTACTTC; CDR3: CASIRGYEQYF
length: 14; J: TRBJ2-7; V: TRBV5-1; D: TRBD2; size: once; DNA: TGCGCCAGCAGCCCCGGGGGGGCCAGGGAGGAGCAGTACTTC; CDR3: CASSPGGAREEQYF
length: 13; J: TRBJ2-7; V: TRBV7-6; D: NA; size: NA; DNA: TGTGCCAGCAGCTTGGACGGAAACTACGAGCAGTACTTC; CDR3: CASSLDGNYEQYF
length: 14; J: TRBJ2-3; V: TRBV2; D: TRBD1; size: NA; DNA: TGTGCCAGCAGAAACGGACAGGGATCAGATACGCAGTATTTT; CDR3: CASRNGQGSDTQYF
length: 14; J: TRBJ1-4; V: TRBV28; D: NA; size: few; DNA: TGTGCCAGCAGTGGTCCGACACCAAATGAAAAACTGTTTTTT; CDR3: CASSGPTPNEKLFF
length: 15; J: TRBJ1-3; V: TRBV5-6; D: TRBD1; size: few; DNA: TGTGCCAGCAGCTCACCGACAGGGGCTGGAAACACCATATATTTT; CDR3: CASSSPTGAGNTIYF
length: 17; J: TRBJ1-3; V: TRBV19; D: NA; size: NA; DNA: TGTGCCAGTACCTCCCCGAGACTAGCGGGCTCTGGAAACACCATATATTTT; CDR3: CASTSPRLAGSGNTIYF
length: 15; J: TRBJ2-7; V: TRBV7-6; D: NA; size: once; DNA: TGTGCCAGCAGCTTAGGGGACCGCGTCAGGAACGAGCAGTACTTC; CDR3: CASSLGDRVRNEQYF
length: 13; J: TRBJ2-1; V: TRBV6-4; D: NA; size: NA; DNA: TGTGCCAGCAGCCCCTCGGCGCCGGATGAGCAGTTCTTC; CDR3: CASSPSAPDEQFF